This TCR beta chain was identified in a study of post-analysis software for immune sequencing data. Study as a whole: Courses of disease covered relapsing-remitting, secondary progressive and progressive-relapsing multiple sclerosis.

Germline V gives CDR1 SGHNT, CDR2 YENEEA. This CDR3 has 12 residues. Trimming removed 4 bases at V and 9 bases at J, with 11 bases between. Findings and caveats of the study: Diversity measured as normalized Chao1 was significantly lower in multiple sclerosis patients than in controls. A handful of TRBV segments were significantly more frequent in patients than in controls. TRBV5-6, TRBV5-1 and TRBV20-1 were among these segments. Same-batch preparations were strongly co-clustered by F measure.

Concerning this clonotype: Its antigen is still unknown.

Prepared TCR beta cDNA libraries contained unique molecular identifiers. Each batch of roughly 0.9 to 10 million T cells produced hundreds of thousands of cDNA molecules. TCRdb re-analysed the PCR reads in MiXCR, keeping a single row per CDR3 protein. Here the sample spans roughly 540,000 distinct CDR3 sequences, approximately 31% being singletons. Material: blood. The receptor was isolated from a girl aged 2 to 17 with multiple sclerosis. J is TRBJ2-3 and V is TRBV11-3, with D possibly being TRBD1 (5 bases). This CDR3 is CASSSRQRTQYF. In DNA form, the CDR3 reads TGTGCCAGCAGCTCTCGACAGCGAACGCAGTATTTT.